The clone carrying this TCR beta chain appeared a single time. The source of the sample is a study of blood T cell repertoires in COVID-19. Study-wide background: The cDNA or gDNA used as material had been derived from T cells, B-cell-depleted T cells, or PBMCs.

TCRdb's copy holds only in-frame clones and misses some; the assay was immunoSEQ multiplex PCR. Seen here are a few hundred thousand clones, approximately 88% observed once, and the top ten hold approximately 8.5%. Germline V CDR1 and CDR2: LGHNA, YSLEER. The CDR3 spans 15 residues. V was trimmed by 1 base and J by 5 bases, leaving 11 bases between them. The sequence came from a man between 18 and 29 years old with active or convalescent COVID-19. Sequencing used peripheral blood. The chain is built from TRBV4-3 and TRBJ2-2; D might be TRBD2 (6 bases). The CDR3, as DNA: TGCGCCAGCAGCCAAGGTACGGCGGGAACCGGGGAGCTGTTTTTT. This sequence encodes CASSQGTAGTGELFF.